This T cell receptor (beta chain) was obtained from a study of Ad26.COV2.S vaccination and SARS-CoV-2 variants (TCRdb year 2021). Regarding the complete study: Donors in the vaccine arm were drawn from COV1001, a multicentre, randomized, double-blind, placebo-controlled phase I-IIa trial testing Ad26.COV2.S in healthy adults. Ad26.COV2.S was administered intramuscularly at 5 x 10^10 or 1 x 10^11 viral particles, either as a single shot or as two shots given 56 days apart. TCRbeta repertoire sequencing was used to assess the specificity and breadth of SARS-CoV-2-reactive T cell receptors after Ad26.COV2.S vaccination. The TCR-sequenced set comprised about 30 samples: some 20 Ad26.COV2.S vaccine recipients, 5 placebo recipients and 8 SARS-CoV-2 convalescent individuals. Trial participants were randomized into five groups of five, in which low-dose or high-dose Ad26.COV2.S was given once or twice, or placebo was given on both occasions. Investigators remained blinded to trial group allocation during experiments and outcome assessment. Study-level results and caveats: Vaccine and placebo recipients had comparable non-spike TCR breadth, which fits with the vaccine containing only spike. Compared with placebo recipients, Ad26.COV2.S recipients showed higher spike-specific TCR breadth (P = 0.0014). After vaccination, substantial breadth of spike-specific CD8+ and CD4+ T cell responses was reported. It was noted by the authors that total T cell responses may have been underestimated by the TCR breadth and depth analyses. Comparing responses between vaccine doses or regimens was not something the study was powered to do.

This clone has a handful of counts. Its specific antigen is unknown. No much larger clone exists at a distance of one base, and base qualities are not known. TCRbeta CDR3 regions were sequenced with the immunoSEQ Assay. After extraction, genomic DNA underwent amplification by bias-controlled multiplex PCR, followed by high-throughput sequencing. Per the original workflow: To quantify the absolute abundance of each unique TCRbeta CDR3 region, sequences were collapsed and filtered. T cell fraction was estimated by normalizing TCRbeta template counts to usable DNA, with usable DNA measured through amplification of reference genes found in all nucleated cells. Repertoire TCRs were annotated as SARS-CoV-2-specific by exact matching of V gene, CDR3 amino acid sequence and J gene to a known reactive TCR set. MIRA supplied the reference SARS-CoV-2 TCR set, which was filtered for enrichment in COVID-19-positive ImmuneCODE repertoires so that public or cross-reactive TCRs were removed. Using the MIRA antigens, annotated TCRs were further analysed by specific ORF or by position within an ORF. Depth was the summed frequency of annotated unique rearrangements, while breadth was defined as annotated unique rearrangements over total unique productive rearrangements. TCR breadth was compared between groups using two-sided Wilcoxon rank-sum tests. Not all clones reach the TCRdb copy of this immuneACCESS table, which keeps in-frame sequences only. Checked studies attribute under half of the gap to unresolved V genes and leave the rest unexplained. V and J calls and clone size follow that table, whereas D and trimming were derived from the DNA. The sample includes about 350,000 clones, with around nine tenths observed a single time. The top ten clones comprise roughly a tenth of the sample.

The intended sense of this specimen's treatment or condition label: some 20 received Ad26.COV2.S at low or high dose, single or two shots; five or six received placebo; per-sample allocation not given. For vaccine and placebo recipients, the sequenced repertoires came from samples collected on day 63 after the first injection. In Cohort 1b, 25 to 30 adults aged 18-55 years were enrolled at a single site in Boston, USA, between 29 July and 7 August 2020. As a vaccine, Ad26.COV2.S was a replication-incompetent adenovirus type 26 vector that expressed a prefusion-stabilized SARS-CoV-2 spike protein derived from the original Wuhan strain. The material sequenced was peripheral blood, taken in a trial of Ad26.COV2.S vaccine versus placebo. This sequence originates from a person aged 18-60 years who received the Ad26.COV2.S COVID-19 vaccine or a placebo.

The CDR3 in this case is CASSLGGGPRTDTQYF. The DNA sequence reads TGTGCCAGCAGCCTGGGGGGAGGGCCGCGCACAGATACGCAGTATTTT. Recombination connected TRBV7-2 to TRBJ2-3; the junction holds 7 bases that match TRBD2. The CDR3 starts with the cysteine, ends with the phenylalanine, and has 16 residues. Here the CDR3 DNA is all that survives: 48 bases in frame from base 1. Based on the germline V gene, the CDR1 and CDR2 sequences are SGHTA and FQGNSA. V trim: 5 bases; J trim: 1 base; unmatched bases: 9.